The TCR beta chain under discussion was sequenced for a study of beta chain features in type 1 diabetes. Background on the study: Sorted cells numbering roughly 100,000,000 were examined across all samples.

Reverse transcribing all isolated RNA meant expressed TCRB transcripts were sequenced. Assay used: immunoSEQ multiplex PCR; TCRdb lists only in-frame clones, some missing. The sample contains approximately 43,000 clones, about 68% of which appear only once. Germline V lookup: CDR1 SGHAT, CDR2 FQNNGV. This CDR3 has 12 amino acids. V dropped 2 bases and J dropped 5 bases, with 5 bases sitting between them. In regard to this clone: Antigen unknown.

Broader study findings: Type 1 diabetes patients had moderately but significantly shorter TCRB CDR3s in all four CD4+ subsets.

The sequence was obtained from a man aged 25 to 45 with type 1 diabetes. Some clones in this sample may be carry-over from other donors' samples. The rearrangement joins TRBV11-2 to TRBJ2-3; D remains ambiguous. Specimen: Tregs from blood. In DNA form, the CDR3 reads TGTGCCAGCAGCTTAAGCCTAGATACGCAGTATTTT. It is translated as CASSLSLDTQYF.